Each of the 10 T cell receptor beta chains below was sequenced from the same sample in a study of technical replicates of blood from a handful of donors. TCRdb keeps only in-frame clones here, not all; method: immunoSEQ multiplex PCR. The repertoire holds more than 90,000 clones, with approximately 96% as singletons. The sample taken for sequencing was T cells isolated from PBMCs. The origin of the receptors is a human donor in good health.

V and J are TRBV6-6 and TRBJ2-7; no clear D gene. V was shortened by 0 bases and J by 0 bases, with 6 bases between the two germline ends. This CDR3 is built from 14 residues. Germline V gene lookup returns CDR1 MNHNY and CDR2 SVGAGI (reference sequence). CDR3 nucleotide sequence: TGTGCCAGCAGTTACTCCACGCGCTCCTACGAGCAGTACTTC. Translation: CASSYSTRSYEQYF.

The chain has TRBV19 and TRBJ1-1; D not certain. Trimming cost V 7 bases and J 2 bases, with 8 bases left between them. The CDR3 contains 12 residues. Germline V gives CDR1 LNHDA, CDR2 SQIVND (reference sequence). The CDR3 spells CASNGDNTEAFF. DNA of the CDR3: TGTGCCAGTAACGGTGATAACACTGAAGCTTTCTTT.

The DNA for the CDR3 is TGCGCCAGCAGCTTGAATCTAGCGGGTACCTACGAGCAGTACTTC. It translates to CASSLNLAGTYEQYF. The chain couples TRBV5-1 to TRBJ2-7; TRBD2 matches 8 bases. The CDR3 consists of 15 residues. Trimming cost V 1 base and J 2 bases; bases outside gene matches: 5. The germline gives CDR1 SGHRS, CDR2 YFSETQ.

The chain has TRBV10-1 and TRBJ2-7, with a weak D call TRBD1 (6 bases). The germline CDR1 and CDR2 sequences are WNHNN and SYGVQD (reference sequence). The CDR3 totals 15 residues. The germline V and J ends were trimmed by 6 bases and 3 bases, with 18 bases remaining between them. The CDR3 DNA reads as TGCGCCAGCAGCCAGGGGCAGGGTAGCGACTACGAGCAGTACTTC. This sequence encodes CASSQGQGSDYEQYF.

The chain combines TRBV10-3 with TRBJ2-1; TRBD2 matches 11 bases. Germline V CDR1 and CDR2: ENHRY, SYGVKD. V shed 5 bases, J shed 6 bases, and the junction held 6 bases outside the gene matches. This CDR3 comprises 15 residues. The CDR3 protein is CAISTVAGGSNEQFF. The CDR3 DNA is TGTGCCATCAGTACCGTAGCGGGGGGGAGCAATGAGCAGTTCTTC.

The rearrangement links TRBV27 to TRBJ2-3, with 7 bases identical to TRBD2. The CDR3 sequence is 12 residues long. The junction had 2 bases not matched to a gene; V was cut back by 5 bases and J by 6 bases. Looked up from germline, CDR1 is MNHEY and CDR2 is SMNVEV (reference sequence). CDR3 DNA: TGTGCCAGCAGTATAGCGGGTGATACGCAGTATTTT. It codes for CASSIAGDTQYF.

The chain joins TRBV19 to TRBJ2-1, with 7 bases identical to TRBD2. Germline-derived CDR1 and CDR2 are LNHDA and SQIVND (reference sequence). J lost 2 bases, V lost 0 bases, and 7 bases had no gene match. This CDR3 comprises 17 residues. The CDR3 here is CASSIDGLAATYNEQFF. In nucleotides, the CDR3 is TGTGCCAGTAGTATAGATGGGCTAGCGGCGACCTACAATGAGCAGTTCTTC. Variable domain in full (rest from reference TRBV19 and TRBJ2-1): DGGITQSPKYLFRKEGQNVTLSCEQNLNHDAMYWYRQDPGQGLRLIYYSQIVNDFQKGDIAEGYSVSREKKESFPLTVTSAQKNPTAFYLCASSIDGLAATYNEQFFGPGTRLTVL.

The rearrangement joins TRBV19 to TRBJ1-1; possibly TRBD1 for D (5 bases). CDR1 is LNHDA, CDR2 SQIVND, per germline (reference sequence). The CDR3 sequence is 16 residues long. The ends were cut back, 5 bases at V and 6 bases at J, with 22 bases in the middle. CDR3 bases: TGTGCCAGTAGTTTTGTCGGGCCGGGAGGGGTCGCTGAAGCTTTCTTT. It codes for CASSFVGPGGVAEAFF.

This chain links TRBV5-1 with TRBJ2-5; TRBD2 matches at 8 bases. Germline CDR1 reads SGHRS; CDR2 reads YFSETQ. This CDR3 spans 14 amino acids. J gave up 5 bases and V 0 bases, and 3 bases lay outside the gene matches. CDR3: CASSLERGLETQYF. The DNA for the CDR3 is TGCGCCAGCAGCTTGGAGCGGGGGTTGGAGACCCAGTACTTC. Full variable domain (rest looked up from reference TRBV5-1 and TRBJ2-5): KAGVTQTPRYLIKTRGQQVTLSCSPISGHRSVSWYQQTPGQGLQFLFEYFSETQRNKGNFPGRFSGRQFSNSRSEMNVSTLELGDSALYLCASSLERGLETQYFGPGTRLLVL.

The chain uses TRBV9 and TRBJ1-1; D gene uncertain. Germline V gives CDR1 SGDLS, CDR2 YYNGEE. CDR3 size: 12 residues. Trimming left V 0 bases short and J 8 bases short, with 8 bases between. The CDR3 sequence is CASSVGRGEAFF. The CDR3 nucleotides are TGTGCCAGCAGCGTAGGACGGGGAGAAGCTTTCTTT.